This T cell receptor beta chain is drawn from a study of blood T cells in healthy people across ages. The V end lost 5 bases, the J end lost 1 base, and 12 bases lay between the germline ends. This CDR3 contains 14 residues. The V gene's germline CDR1 is SEHNR and CDR2 FQNEAQ (reference sequence). A few counts support this clonotype. What it recognizes is unknown. Alongside a J-beta primer mix, a sample-barcoded 5' primer served in a second PCR lasting about 7 to 12 cycles. A single record per CDR3 protein comes from TCRdb applying MiXCR to the 5' RACE reads. The table shows 1.5 million to 2 million distinct CDR3 sequences, with 28% occurring only once. Overall study results and limits: Estimated diversity, derived from one million T cells, was regarded as an underestimate. A strong correlation was seen between TCR beta diversity and naive T cell percentage. It was not possible, with unsorted PBMCs, to conclusively compare naive and antigen-experienced cells. Aged donors had fewer naive CD4+ cells and lower diversity than long-lived donors.

The receptor was derived from a woman in her thirties in good health. The chain couples TRBV7-9 to TRBJ2-7; weak D call: TRBD1 (5 bases). The sample taken for sequencing was blood. For the CDR3, the DNA is TGTGCCAGCAGCCCATGGGGCAGTTCCTACGAGCAGTACTTC. It encodes CASSPWGSSYEQYF.